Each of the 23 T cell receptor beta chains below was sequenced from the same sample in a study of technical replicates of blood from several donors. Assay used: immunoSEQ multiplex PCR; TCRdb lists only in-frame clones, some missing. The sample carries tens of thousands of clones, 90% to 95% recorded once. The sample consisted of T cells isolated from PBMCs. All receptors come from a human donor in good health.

CDR3 residues: CASSSGFNEKLFF. CDR3 bases: TGTGCCAGCAGCTCAGGGTTTAATGAAAAACTGTTTTTT. The genes are TRBV5-4 and TRBJ1-4; D is perhaps TRBD1 (5 bases). Trimming pared 3 bases from V and 4 bases from J, leaving 7 bases between. CDR1 and CDR2 from the germline V gene are SGHNT and YYREEE (reference sequence). This CDR3 region has 13 residues. Variable domain in full (rest from reference TRBV5-4 and TRBJ1-4): ETGVTQSPTHLIKTRGQQVTLRCSSQSGHNTVSWYQQALGQGPQFIFQYYREEENGRGNFPPRFSGLQFPNYSSELNVNALELDDSALYLCASSSGFNEKLFFGSGTQLSVL.

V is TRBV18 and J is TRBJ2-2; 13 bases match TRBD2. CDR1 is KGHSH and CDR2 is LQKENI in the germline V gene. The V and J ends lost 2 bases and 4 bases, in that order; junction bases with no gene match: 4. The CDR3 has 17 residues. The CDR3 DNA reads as TGTGCCAGCTCACCATGGACTAGCGGGAGCTTCACCGGGGAGCTGTTTTTT. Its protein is CASSPWTSGSFTGELFF.

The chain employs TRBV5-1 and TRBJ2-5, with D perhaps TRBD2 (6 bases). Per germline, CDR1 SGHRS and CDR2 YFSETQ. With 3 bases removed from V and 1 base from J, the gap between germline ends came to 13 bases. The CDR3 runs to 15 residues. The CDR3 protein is CASSSHGTVQETQYF. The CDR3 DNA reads TGCGCCAGCAGCTCTCACGGGACTGTCCAAGAGACCCAGTACTTC.

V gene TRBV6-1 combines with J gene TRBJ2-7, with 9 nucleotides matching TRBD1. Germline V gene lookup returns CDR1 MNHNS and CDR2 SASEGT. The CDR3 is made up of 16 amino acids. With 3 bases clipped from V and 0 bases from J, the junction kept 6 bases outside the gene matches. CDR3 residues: CASSDRRQGVSYEQYF. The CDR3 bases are TGTGCCAGCAGTGATAGAAGACAGGGGGTCTCCTACGAGCAGTACTTC.

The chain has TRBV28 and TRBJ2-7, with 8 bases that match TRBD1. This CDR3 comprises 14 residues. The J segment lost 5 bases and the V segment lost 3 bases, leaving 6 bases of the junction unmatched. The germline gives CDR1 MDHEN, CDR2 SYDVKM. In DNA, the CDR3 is TGTGCCAGCAGTTTCGACAGGGGAGATGACGAGCAGTACTTC. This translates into CASSFDRGDDEQYF.

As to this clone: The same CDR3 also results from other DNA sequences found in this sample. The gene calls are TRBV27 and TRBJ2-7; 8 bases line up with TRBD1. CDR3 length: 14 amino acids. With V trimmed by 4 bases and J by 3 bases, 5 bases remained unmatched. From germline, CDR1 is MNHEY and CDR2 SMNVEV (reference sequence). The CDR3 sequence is CASSSGTGGYEQYF. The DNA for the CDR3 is TGTGCCAGCAGTTCCGGGACAGGAGGCTACGAGCAGTACTTC.

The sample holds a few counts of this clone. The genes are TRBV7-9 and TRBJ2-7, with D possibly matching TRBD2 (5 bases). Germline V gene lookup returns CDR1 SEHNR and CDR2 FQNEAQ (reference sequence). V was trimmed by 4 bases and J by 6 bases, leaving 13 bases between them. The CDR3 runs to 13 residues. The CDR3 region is CASSSLEAVEQYF. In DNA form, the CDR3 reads TGTGCCAGCAGCTCCCTCGAAGCGGTCGAGCAGTACTTC.

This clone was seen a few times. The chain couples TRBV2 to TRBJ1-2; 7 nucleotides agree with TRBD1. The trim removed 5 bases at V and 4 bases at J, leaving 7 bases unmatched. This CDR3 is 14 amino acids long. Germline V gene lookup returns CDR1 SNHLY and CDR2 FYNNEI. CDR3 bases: TGTGCCAGCAGTTCAGCCCGGGACAGCTATGGCTACACCTTC. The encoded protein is CASSSARDSYGYTF.

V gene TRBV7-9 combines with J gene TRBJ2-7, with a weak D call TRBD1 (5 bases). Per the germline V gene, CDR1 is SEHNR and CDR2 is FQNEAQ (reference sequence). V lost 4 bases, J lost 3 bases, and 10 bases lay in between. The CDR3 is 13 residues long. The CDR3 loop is CASSSVTVYEQYF. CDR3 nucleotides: TGTGCCAGCAGCTCCGTGACAGTCTACGAGCAGTACTTC. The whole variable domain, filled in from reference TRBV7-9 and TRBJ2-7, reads DTGVSQNPRHKITKRGQNVTFRCDPISEHNRLYWYRQTLGQGPEFLTYFQNEAQLEKSRLLSDRFSAERPKGSFSTLEIQRTEQGDSAMYLCASSSVTVYEQYFGPGTRLTVT.

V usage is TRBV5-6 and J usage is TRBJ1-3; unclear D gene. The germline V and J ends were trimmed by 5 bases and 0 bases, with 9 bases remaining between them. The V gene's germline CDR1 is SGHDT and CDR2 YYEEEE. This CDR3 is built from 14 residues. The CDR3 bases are TGTGCCAGCAGGAAACAGCTCTCTGGAAACACCATATATTTT. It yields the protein CASRKQLSGNTIYF.

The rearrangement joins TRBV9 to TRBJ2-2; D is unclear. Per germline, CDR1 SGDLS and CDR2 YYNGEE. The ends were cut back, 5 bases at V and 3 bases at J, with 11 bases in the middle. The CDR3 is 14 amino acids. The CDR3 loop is CASSERIYTGELFF. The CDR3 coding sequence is TGTGCCAGCAGTGAGAGGATCTACACCGGGGAGCTGTTTTTT.

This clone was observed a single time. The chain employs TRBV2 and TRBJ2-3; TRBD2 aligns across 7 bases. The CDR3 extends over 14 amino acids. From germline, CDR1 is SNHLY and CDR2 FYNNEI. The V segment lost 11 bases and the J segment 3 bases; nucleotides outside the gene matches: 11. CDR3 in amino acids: CACGRGGRTDTQYF. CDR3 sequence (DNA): TGTGCCTGCGGTCGTGGCGGGAGAACAGATACGCAGTATTTT.

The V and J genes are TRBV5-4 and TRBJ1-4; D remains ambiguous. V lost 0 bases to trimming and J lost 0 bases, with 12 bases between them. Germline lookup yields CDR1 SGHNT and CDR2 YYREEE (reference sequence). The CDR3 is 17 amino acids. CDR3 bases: TGTGCCAGCAGCTTGGGAGAAGGAGACCCAACTAATGAAAAACTGTTTTTT. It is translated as CASSLGEGDPTNEKLFF.

Here the CDR3 reads CASSLDPGIYGYTF. In DNA form, the CDR3 reads TGCGCCAGCAGCTTGGACCCAGGGATCTATGGCTACACCTTC. The V call is TRBV5-1, the J call TRBJ1-2; D is perhaps TRBD1 (5 bases). Trimming removed 0 bases at V and 4 bases at J, with 10 bases between. Germline CDR1 SGHRS, CDR2 YFSETQ. This CDR3 has 14 amino acids. The whole variable domain, filled in from reference TRBV5-1 and TRBJ1-2, reads KAGVTQTPRYLIKTRGQQVTLSCSPISGHRSVSWYQQTPGQGLQFLFEYFSETQRNKGNFPGRFSGRQFSNSRSEMNVSTLELGDSALYLCASSLDPGIYGYTFGSGTRLTVV.

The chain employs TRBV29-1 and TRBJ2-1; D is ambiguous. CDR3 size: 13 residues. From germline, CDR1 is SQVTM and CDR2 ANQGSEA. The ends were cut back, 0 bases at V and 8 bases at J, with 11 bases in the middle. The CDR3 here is CSVEDLLRDEQFF. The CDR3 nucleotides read TGCAGCGTTGAAGATCTTCTTCGGGATGAGCAGTTCTTC.

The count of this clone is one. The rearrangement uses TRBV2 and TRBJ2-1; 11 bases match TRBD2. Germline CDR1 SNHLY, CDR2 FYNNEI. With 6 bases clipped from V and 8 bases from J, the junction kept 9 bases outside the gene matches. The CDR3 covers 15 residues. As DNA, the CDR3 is TGTGCCAGCAGAACCACTAGCGGGAGTAACTATGAGCAGTTCTTC. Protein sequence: CASRTTSGSNYEQFF.

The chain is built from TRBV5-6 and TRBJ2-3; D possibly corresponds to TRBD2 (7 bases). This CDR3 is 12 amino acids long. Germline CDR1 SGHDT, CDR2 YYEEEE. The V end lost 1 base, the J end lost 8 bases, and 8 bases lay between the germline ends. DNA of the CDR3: TGTGCCAGCAGCTTGAGGGGGGGTACGCAGTATTTT. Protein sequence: CASSLRGGTQYF.

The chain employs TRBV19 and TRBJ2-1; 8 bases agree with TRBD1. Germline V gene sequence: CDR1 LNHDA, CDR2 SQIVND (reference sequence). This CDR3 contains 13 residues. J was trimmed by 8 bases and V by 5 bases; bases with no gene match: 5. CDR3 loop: CASSANRGYEQFF. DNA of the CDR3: TGTGCCAGTAGTGCCAACAGGGGGTATGAGCAGTTCTTC.

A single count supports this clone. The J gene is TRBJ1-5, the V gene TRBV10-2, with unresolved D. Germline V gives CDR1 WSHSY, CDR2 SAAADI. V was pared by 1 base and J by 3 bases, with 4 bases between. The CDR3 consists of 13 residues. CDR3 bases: TGCGCCAGCAGTGAGTACAACAATCAGCCCCAGCATTTT. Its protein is CASSEYNNQPQHF.

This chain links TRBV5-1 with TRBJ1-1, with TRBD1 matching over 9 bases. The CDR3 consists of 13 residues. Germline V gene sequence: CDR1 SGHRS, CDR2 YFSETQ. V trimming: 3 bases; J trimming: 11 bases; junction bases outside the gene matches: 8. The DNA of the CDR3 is TGCGCCAGCAGCTACGGACAGGGGAGGAACGCTTTCTTT. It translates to CASSYGQGRNAFF.

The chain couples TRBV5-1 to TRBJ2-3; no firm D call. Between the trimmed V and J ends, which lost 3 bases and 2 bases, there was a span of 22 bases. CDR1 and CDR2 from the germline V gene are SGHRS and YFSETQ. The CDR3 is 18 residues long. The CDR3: CASSSRGPGASYTDTQYF. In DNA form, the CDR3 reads TGCGCCAGCAGCTCACGTGGCCCAGGCGCGTCTTACACAGATACGCAGTATTTT.

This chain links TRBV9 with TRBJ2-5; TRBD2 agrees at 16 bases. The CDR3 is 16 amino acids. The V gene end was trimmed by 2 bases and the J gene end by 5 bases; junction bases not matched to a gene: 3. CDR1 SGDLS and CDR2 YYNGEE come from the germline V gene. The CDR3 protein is CASSVAGLAGGETQYF. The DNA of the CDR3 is TGTGCCAGCAGCGTCGCGGGACTAGCGGGAGGGGAGACCCAGTACTTC.

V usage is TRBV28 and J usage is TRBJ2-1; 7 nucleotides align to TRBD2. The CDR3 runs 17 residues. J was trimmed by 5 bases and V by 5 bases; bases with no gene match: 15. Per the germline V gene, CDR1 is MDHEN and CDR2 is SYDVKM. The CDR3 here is CASSPPGGSRGDNEQFF. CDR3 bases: TGTGCCAGCAGTCCCCCTGGAGGAAGTCGGGGGGACAATGAGCAGTTCTTC.